This T cell receptor beta chain was sequenced for a study of cytomegalovirus exposure and HLA in healthy donors. Study outcomes and limitations: The classifier was said to identify cytomegalovirus status with high specificity and sensitivity. In the 120 validation repertoires, a later analysis found that first-cohort TCR clusters tended to co-occur.

While the first cohort had 500 to 700 subjects, the donors belonged to the separate validation cohort of over a hundred subjects. TCRdb's table, derived via immunoSEQ multiplex PCR, lists solely in-frame clones and lacks some. Of some 200,000 clones listed, around 84% are singletons. As regards this clone: Its antigen is currently unknown.

Germline V CDR1 and CDR2: SGDLS, YYNGEE. The CDR3 loop spans 14 amino acids. Deletions cut 0 bases from V and 0 bases from J, with 7 bases between. The gene calls are TRBV9 and TRBJ2-7, with D hard to call. This clonotype was obtained from a woman aged 25 to 39 in good health and CMV-seropositive. Sequences were obtained from PBMCs. This CDR3 is CASSVELSSYEQYF. CDR3 nucleotides: TGTGCCAGCAGCGTAGAGCTGAGCTCCTACGAGCAGTACTTC.